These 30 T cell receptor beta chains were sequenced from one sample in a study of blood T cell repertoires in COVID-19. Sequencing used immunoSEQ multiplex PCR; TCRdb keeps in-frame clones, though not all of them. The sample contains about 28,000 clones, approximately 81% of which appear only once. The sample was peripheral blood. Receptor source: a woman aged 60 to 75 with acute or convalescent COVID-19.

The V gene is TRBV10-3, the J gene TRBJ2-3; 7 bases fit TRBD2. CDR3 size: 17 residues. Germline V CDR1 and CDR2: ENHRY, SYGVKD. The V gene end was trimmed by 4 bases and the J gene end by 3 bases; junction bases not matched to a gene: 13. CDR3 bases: TGTGCCATCAGTGTGGATGGACCGGGGGGTTTGACAGATACGCAGTATTTT. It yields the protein CAISVDGPGGLTDTQYF.

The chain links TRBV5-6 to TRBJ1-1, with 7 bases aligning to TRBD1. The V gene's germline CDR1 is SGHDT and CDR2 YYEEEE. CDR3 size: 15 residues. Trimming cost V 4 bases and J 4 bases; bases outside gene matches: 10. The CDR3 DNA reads TGTGCCAGCAGCCTGCGAATGACAGGGTTCACTGAAGCTTTCTTT. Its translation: CASSLRMTGFTEAFF.

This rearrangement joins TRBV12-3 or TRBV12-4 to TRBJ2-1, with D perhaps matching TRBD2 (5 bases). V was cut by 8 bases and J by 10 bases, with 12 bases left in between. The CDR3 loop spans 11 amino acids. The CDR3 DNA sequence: TGTGCCAGCCATCGTGGGAGCGAGCAGTTCTTC. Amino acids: CASHRGSEQFF.

CDR3 sequence (DNA): TGCGCCAGCAGCCACCCCCGGGGGGACTATTCACCCCTCCACTTT. It encodes CASSHPRGDYSPLHF. V and J are TRBV4-1 and TRBJ1-6, with D possibly TRBD1 on 5 matching bases. Trimming stripped 3 bases from V and 8 bases from J, with 14 bases between. The length of the CDR3 is 15 residues. CDR1 and CDR2 (germline): MGHRA, YSYEKL.

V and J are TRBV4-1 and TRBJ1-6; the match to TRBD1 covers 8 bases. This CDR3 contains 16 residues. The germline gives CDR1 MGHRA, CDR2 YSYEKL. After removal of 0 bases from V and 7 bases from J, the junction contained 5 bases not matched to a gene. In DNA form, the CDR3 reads TGCGCCAGCAGCCAAGACCGACAGGGGCGCAATTCACCCCTCCACTTT. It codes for CASSQDRQGRNSPLHF.

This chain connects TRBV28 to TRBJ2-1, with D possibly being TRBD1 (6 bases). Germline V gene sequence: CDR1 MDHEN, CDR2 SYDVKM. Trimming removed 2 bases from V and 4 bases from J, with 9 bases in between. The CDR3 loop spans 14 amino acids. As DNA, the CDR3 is TGTGCCAGCAGTTTAAAAGGACAGTACAATGAGCAGTTCTTC. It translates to CASSLKGQYNEQFF. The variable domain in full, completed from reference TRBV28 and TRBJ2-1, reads DVKVTQSSRYLVKRTGEKVFLECVQDMDHENMFWYRQDPGLGLRLIYFSYDVKMKEKGDIPEGYSVSREKKERFSLILESASTNQTSMYLCASSLKGQYNEQFFGPGTRLTVL.

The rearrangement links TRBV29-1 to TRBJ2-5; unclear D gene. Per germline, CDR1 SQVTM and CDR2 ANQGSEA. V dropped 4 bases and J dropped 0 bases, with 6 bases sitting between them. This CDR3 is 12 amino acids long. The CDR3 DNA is TGCAGCGTTGTCCCGTACCAAGAGACCCAGTACTTC. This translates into CSVVPYQETQYF.

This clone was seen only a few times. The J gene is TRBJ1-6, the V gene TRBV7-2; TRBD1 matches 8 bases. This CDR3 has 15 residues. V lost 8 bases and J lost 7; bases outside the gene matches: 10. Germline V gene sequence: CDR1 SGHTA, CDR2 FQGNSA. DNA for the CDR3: TGTGCCAGCCTAAAGGGGCGGACAGGGAATTCACCCCTCCACTTT. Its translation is CASLKGRTGNSPLHF.

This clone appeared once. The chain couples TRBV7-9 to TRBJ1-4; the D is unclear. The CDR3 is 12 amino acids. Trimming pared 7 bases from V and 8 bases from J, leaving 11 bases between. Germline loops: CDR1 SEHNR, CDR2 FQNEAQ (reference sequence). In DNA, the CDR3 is TGTGCCAGCACACGGGCGGGGGAAAAACTGTTTTTT. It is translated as CASTRAGEKLFF.

The CDR3 region has the DNA TGCGCCAGCAGCACCAGCTGGTCGTCAGGCCCCTACGAGCAGTACTTC. Its translation: CASSTSWSSGPYEQYF. The J gene is TRBJ2-7, the V gene TRBV5-1; D is ambiguous. Trimming cost V 4 bases and J 2 bases, with 19 bases left between them. Germline V gene data show CDR1 as SGHRS and CDR2 as YFSETQ. The CDR3 runs 16 residues.

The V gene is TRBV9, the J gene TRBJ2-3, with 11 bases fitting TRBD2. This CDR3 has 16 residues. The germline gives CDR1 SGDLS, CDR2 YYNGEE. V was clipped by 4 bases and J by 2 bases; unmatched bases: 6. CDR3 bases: TGTGCCAGCAGCCCTAGCGGGGGGCCATACACAGATACGCAGTATTTT. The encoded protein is CASSPSGGPYTDTQYF.

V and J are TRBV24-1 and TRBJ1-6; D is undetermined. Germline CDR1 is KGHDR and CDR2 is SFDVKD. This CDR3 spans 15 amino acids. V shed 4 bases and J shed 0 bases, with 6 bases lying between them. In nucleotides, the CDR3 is TGTGCCACCAGTGACGGGAGCTCCTATAATTCACCCCTCCACTTT. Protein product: CATSDGSSYNSPLHF.

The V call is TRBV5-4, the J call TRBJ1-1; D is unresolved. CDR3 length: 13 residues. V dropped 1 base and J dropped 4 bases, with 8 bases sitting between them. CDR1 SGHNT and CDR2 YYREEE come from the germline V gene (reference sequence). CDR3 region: CASSLIHGTEAFF. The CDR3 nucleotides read TGTGCCAGCAGCTTGATTCACGGCACTGAAGCTTTCTTT.

Here the CDR3 reads CASAFGRDYEQYF. The CDR3 DNA sequence: TGCGCCAGCGCCTTTGGGAGGGATTACGAGCAGTACTTC. The chain carries TRBV5-1 and TRBJ2-7; 7 bases agree with TRBD2. The CDR3 extends over 13 amino acids. J was trimmed by 4 bases and V by 7 bases; bases with no gene match: 8. Germline-derived CDR1 and CDR2 are SGHRS and YFSETQ.

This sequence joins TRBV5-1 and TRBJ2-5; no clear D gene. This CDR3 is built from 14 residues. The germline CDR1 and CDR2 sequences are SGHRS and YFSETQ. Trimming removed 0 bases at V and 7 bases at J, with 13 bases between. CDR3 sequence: CASSLGEAPGTQYF. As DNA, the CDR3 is TGCGCCAGCAGCTTGGGTGAGGCCCCCGGGACCCAGTACTTC.

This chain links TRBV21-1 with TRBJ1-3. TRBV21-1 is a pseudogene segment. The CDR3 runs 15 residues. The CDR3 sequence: CASSSCGLFRNTIYF. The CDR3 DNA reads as TGTGCCAGCAGCTCCTGCGGGCTCTTTCGAAACACCATATATTTT.

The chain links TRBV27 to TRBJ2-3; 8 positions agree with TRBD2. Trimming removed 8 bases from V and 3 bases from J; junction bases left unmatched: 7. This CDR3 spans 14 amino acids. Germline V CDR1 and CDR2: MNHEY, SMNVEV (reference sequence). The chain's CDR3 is CASGRGGITDTQYF. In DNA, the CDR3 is TGTGCCAGCGGCCGGGGGGGCATTACAGATACGCAGTATTTT.

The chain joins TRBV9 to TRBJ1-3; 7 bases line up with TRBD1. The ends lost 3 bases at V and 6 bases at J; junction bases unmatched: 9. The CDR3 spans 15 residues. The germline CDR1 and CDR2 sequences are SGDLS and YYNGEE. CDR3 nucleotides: TGTGCCAGCAGCGGATTGACAGGGTTAGCAAACACCATATATTTT. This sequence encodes CASSGLTGLANTIYF.

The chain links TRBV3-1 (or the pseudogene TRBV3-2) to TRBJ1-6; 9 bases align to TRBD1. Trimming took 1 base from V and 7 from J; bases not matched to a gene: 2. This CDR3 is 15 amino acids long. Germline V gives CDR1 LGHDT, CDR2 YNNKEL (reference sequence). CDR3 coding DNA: TGTGCCAGCAGCCAAGGGGACAGGGAAAATTCACCCCTCCACTTT. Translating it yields CASSQGDRENSPLHF.

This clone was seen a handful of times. The CDR3 bases are TGCAGTGCTAACAGTTACAATGAGCAGTTCTTC. This codes for CSANSYNEQFF. This sequence joins TRBV20-1 and TRBJ2-1, with D hard to call. V was pared by 4 bases and J by 4 bases, with 5 bases between. The CDR3 runs 11 residues. Per germline, CDR1 DFQATT and CDR2 SNEGSKA (reference sequence).

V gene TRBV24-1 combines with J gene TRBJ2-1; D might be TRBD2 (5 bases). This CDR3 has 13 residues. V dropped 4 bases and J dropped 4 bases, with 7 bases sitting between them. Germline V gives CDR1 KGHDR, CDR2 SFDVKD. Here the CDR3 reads CATSERVYNEQFF. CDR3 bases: TGTGCCACCAGTGAGAGGGTTTACAATGAGCAGTTCTTC.

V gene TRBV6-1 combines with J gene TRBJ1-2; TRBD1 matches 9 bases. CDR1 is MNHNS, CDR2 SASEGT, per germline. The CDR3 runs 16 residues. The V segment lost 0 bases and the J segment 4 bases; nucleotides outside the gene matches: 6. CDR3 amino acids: CASSEAGTGTLYGYTF. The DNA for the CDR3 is TGTGCCAGCAGTGAAGCCGGGACAGGGACCCTCTATGGCTACACCTTC.

Here the CDR3 reads CASARGGVTDTQYF. CDR3 DNA: TGTGCCAGCGCTCGTGGGGGGGTCACAGATACGCAGTATTTT. The genes are TRBV6-5 and TRBJ2-3; 7 nucleotides line up with TRBD2. Per the germline V gene, CDR1 is MNHEY and CDR2 is SVGAGI. The CDR3 is 14 amino acids. The ends lost 8 bases at V and 2 bases at J; junction bases unmatched: 7.

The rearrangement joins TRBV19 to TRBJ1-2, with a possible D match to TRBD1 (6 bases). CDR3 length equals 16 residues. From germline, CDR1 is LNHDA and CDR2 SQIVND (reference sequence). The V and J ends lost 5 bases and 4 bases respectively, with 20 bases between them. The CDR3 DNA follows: TGTGCCAGTAGTCGAACAACTCAGGGGTCTTCCTATGGCTACACCTTC. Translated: CASSRTTQGSSYGYTF.

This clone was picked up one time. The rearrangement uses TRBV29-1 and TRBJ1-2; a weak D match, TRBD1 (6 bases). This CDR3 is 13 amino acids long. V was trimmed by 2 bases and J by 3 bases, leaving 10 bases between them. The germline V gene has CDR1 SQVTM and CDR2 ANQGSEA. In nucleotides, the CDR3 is TGCAGCGTTGAATCCGCAGGGGACTATGGCTACACCTTC. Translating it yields CSVESAGDYGYTF.

The CDR3 protein is CASSPGGVGTDTQYF. The CDR3, as DNA: TGTGCCAGCAGCCCGGGGGGGGTAGGCACAGATACGCAGTATTTT. The V call is TRBV7-3, the J call TRBJ2-3, with 8 bases lining up with TRBD2. This CDR3 spans 15 amino acids. The ends lost 5 bases at V and 1 base at J; junction bases unmatched: 5. CDR1 SGHTA and CDR2 FQGTGA come from the germline V gene.

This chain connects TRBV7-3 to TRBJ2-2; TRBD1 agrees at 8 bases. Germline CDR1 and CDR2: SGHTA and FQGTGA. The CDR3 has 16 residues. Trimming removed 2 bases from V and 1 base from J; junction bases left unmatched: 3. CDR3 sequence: CASSLQGARNTGELFF. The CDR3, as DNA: TGTGCCAGCAGCTTACAGGGGGCGCGGAACACCGGGGAGCTGTTTTTT.

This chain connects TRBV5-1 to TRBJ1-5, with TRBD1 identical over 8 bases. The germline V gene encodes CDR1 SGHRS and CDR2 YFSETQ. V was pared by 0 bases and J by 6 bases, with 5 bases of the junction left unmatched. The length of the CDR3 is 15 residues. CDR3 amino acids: CASSLAPGGRQPQHF. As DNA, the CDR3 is TGCGCCAGCAGCTTGGCCCCAGGGGGCCGTCAGCCCCAGCATTTT.

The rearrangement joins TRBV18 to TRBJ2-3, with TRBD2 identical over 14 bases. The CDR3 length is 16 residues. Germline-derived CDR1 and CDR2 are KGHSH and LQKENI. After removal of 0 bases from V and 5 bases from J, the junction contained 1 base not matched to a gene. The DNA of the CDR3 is TGTGCCAGCTCACCACCGGGACTAGCGGGGGTAGATACGCAGTATTTT. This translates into CASSPPGLAGVDTQYF.

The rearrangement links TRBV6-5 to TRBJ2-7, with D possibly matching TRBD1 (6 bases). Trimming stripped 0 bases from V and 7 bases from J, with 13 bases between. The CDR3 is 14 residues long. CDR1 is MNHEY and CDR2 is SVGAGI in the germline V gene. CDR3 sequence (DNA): TGTGCCAGCAGTTACTCTGACAGGCTTGGTGAGCAGTACTTC. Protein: CASSYSDRLGEQYF.